This is a list of T cell receptor beta chains from one sample in a study of shared clonotypes between healthy human individuals. Data came from immunoSEQ multiplex PCR; TCRdb stores just in-frame clones and leaves some out. In the table there are 490,000 or so clones, 76% of which are singletons. The sample consisted of PBMCs. These TCRs come from a woman in her thirties or forties in good health. Some clones in this sample may be carry-over from other donors' samples. Both conserved end residues are part of each CDR3. Fields, in order: D gene, J gene, V gene, clone size, CDR3 DNA, CDR3 protein. A D gene is named only where the DNA matches it firmly. For some rows the clone size is stated as once, few or many, or as a class when expanded; others skip it.

TRBD1 | TRBJ2-1 | TRBV27 | . | TGTGCCAGCAGTCCGCGGCGGGACAGGGGGCATGAGCAGTTCTTC | CASSPRRDRGHEQFF
. | TRBJ2-7 | TRBV30 | . | TGTGCCTGGAGTGTGCTCTCCCACGAGCAGTACTTC | CAWSVLSHEQYF
. | TRBJ2-1 | TRBV7-9 | . | TGTGCCAGCATCCCGCTAACGGGAGTAACCGATGAGCAGTTCTTC | CASIPLTGVTDEQFF
TRBD1 | TRBJ1-6 | TRBV5-1 | few | TGCGCCAGCAGCTTACGACAGGGTGATTCACCCCTCCACTTT | CASSLRQGDSPLHF
TRBD1 | TRBJ2-2 | TRBV6-6 | . | TGTGCCAGCAGCAACCGGGACAGATCCACCGGGGAGCTGTTTTTT | CASSNRDRSTGELFF
. | TRBJ2-7 | TRBV27 | . | TGTGCCAGCAGGCCCGCCGTGGCTAGGGGGGCTTACGAGCAGTACTTC | CASRPAVARGAYEQYF
. | TRBJ2-2 | TRBV5-4 | . | TGTGCCAGCAGCTTGACTAGCACCGGGGAGCTGTTTTTT | CASSLTSTGELFF
. | TRBJ2-3 | TRBV19 | . | TGTGCCAGTAGTATAGGTAGTACGCAGTATTTT | CASSIGSTQYF
. | TRBJ2-7 | TRBV2 | . | TGTGCCATCAGAGGGCCGTTCTACGAGCAGTACTTC | CAIRGPFYEQYF
TRBD2 | TRBJ2-7 | TRBV28 | . | TGTGCCAGCAATCCCGGGACTAGCGGGAGGAGCGGTCACGAGCAGTACTTC | CASNPGTSGRSGHEQYF
. | TRBJ2-1 | TRBV27 | . | TGTGCCAGCAGCCTCGGCAGGGCATCCTCCTACAATGAGCAGTTCTTC | CASSLGRASSYNEQFF
TRBD1 | TRBJ1-5 | TRBV19 | . | TGTGCCAGTAGTATGAGACAGGGTTGGGATAATCAGCCCCAGCATTTT | CASSMRQGWDNQPQHF
TRBD2 | TRBJ2-7 | TRBV2 | . | TGTGCCAGCAGTGCCGGGACTAGAGGGACCGAGCAGTACTTC | CASSAGTRGTEQYF
. | TRBJ2-3 | TRBV7-3 | once | TGTGCCAGCAGCTTTGGAGTAGATACGCAGTATTTT | CASSFGVDTQYF
. | TRBJ1-2 | TRBV2 | . | TGTGCCAGCAGTCAGGGGCCCAATTCCTTCTATGGCTACACCTTC | CASSQGPNSFYGYTF
TRBD2 | TRBJ2-2 | TRBV2 | . | TGTGCCAGCAGTCCTAGGACTAGCCTCGGGGAGCTGTTTTTT | CASSPRTSLGELFF
. | TRBJ1-2 | TRBV4-1 | . | TGCGCCAGCAGCCAAGTGGAAGGAGCGGGCATTGGCTGTGGCTACACCTTC | CASSQVEGAGIGCGYTF
. | TRBJ2-3 | TRBV6-1 | many | TGTGCCAGCAGTGATAATGGACAGCACACAGATACGCAGTATTTT | CASSDNGQHTDTQYF
TRBD1 | TRBJ2-2 | TRBV19 | once | TGTGCCAGTAGGACAGGGTTTACATCCCAGACTAAACTTCGTGTGGAGCTGTTTTTT | CASRTGFTSQTKLRVELFF
. | TRBJ2-5 | TRBV19 | . | TGTGCCAGTAGTACGGGACCGGTCCAAGAGACCCAGTACTTC | CASSTGPVQETQYF
. | TRBJ2-7 | TRBV28 | . | TGTGCCAGCACCCTCGGAGGGGGCGCCTCCTACGAGCAGTACTTC | CASTLGGGASYEQYF
. | TRBJ1-1 | TRBV18 | few | TGTGCCAGCTCACCAACGGCGAACGCTGAAGCTTTCTTT | CASSPTANAEAFF
TRBD2 | TRBJ2-2 | TRBV5-1 | . | TGCGCCAGCCAACCTTTACCGGGAGGGCACACCGGGGAGCTGTTTTTT | CASQPLPGGHTGELFF
. | TRBJ2-3 | TRBV11-2 | . | TGTGCCAGCAGCGCGCTAGGGAGCCCGGGGGATACGCAGTATTTT | CASSALGSPGDTQYF
. | TRBJ1-1 | TRBV7-8 | . | TGTGCCAGCTCCGTAAGGATTAACACTGAAGCTTTCTTT | CASSVRINTEAFF
TRBD2 | TRBJ2-1 | TRBV2 | . | TGTGCCAGCAGGGAAACTAGCGGGAGGATGAATGAGCAGTTCTTC | CASRETSGRMNEQFF
. | TRBJ2-3 | TRBV2 | . | TGTGCCAGCAGTCGGGAAAACACAGATACGCAGTATTTT | CASSRENTDTQYF
. | TRBJ2-7 | TRBV29-1 | . | TGCAGCGTTTGGGTTAGCGGCCCGTACGAGCAGTACTTC | CSVWVSGPYEQYF
TRBD1 | TRBJ2-7 | TRBV27 | . | TGTGCCAGCAGTACCCGACAGGGGCCAGAAGACGAGCAGTACTTC | CASSTRQGPEDEQYF
. | TRBJ1-1 | TRBV19 | . | TGTGCCAGTAGTATGGTCGGGTCCAACATTGAAGCTTTCTTT | CASSMVGSNIEAFF
. | TRBJ2-2 | TRBV29-1 | . | TGCAGCGTTTTTGGGACCGGGGAGCTGTTTTTT | CSVFGTGELFF
. | TRBJ1-4 | TRBV2 | many | TGTGCCACGGCTTTGGGGCAGTCTAATGAAAAACTGTTTTTT | CATALGQSNEKLFF
. | TRBJ2-4 | TRBV11-2 | . | TGTGCCAGCAGCTTAGATCTGGGGCCGGGGGTTCAGTACTTC | CASSLDLGPGVQYF
TRBD2 | TRBJ2-3 | TRBV9 | . | TGTGCCAGCAGCGTCGATAGCGGGAGCCCAGATACGCAGTATTTT | CASSVDSGSPDTQYF
. | TRBJ2-3 | TRBV5-4 | few | TGTGCCAGCAGTCCAAGGGCAAACGGGGCTCGCACAGATACGCAGTATTTT | CASSPRANGARTDTQYF
. | TRBJ1-3 | TRBV11-3 | few | TGTGCCAGCAGCCCAAGGGCTATCGAAAACACCATATATTTT | CASSPRAIENTIYF
. | TRBJ1-5 | TRBV28 | medium-sized | TGTGCCAGCAGTTTAGCCGCAGACAGCTACAATCAGCCCCAGCATTTT | CASSLAADSYNQPQHF
. | TRBJ1-2 | TRBV11-2 | . | TGTGCCAGCAGTCCCAGGGAACCACCTTATGGCTACACCTTC | CASSPREPPYGYTF
. | TRBJ2-7 | TRBV4-2 | few | TGTGCCAGCAGCCACAGCGCGGGCTTAGGAAATGTCTACGAGCAGTACTTC | CASSHSAGLGNVYEQYF
. | TRBJ2-2 | TRBV6-5 | . | TGTGCCAGCAGTTACTCGAGTCTAGCCAGCGGGGAGCTGTTTTTT | CASSYSSLASGELFF
. | TRBJ2-1 | TRBV7-9 | . | TGTGCCAGCAGCAGCCGTGAAGGGAGCTCCTACAATGAGCAGTTCTTC | CASSSREGSSYNEQFF
. | TRBJ2-7 | TRBV6-6 | . | TGTGCCAGCAGTCGAAGCCCAGTTAACTCCTACGAGCAGTACTTC | CASSRSPVNSYEQYF
TRBD2 | TRBJ2-7 | TRBV9 | . | TGTGCCAGCAGCGTAGGAGGAGCGGGGGCCCCCTACGAGCAGTACTTC | CASSVGGAGAPYEQYF
TRBD1 | TRBJ2-3 | TRBV5-1 | few | TGCGCCAGCAGCCTCCCGGGACAGGGCACAGATACGCAGTATTTT | CASSLPGQGTDTQYF
TRBD2 | TRBJ2-7 | TRBV19 | . | TGTGCCAGTAGTACTCCCGGGACTAGCGGTTCCTACGAGCAGTACTTC | CASSTPGTSGSYEQYF
. | TRBJ2-7 | TRBV30 | . | TGTGCCCTATTGAAAGGGGTCGACGAGCAGTACTTC | CALLKGVDEQYF
. | TRBJ1-5 | TRBV5-1 | few | TGCGCCAGCAGCTTTGGGGACCCTGGTAGCAATCAGCCCCAGCATTTT | CASSFGDPGSNQPQHF
TRBD2 | TRBJ2-3 | TRBV15 | . | TGTGCCACCACCCCAAGTCCCCGGAGCGGGGGCACAGATACGCAGTATTTT | CATTPSPRSGGTDTQYF
. | TRBJ1-2 | TRBV7-2 | . | TGTGCCAGCAGCCCAAATCGGCAGGGTAACTATGGCTACACCTTC | CASSPNRQGNYGYTF
TRBD1 | TRBJ1-2 | TRBV6-1 | few | TGTGCCAGCAGGAAAGGACAGGGGACAGGCGGCTACACCTTC | CASRKGQGTGGYTF
TRBD1 | TRBJ1-3 | TRBV6-5 | . | TGTGCCAGCAGTAACAGGGGCTCTGGAAACACCATATATTTT | CASSNRGSGNTIYF
TRBD2 | TRBJ2-7 | TRBV7-9 | . | TGTGCCAGCAGCCCTACATTCGAACTAGCGGGAGGATATGAGCAGTACTTC | CASSPTFELAGGYEQYF
TRBD1 | TRBJ1-1 | TRBV4-2 | . | TGTGCCAGCAGCCGAACCGACAGGGGGGACACTGAAGCTTTCTTT | CASSRTDRGDTEAFF